Below are 17 T cell receptor beta chains sequenced from a single sample in a study. TCRdb analysed the RT-PCR reads with MiXCR anew, one entry per CDR3 protein. The sample lists about 680,000 distinct CDR3 sequences, about 14% occurring once. The sample consisted of memory CD4+ T cells from blood. The receptors derive from a female donor in good health, serving as a healthy control.

The rearrangement links TRBV12-3 or TRBV12-4 to TRBJ1-4, with unresolved D. Trimming cost V 7 bases and J 0 bases, with 6 bases left between them. The CDR3 is 13 amino acids. As DNA, the CDR3 is TGTGCCAGCACACGAGCAACTAATGAAAAACTGTTTTTT. Its translation is CASTRATNEKLFF.

Written as DNA, the CDR3 is TGTGCCAGCAAATCCGACAGGGGACCTAATGAAAAACTGTTTTTT. It specifies CASKSDRGPNEKLFF. The rearrangement joins TRBV12-3 or TRBV12-4 to TRBJ1-4, with 8 bases that match TRBD1. The CDR3 is made up of 15 amino acids. The V and J ends lost 7 bases and 3 bases, in that order; junction bases with no gene match: 7.

This clonotype was picked up many times. The chain has TRBV20-1 and TRBJ1-5, with 10 positions matching TRBD1. V lost 4 bases and J lost 5; bases outside the gene matches: 2. The CDR3 has 13 amino acids. The germline CDR1 and CDR2 sequences are DFQATT and SNEGSKA (reference sequence). This CDR3 reads CSATTGGDQPQHF. The CDR3 DNA is TGCAGTGCTACGACAGGGGGCGATCAGCCCCAGCATTTT.

V and J are TRBV10-3 and TRBJ2-7; D may match TRBD1 or TRBD2 (5 bases each). Germline CDR1 is ENHRY and CDR2 is SYGVKD. Trimming removed 6 bases from V and 3 bases from J, with 12 bases in between. The CDR3 loop spans 13 amino acids. The CDR3 reads CAIRTWDGYEQYF. Written as DNA, the CDR3 is TGTGCCATCAGGACTTGGGACGGCTACGAGCAGTACTTC.

The sample holds many counts of this clonotype. This chain joins TRBV12-3 or TRBV12-4 and TRBJ1-2; TRBD1 matches at 12 bases. The V segment lost 6 bases and the J segment 7 bases; nucleotides outside the gene matches: 12. The CDR3 sequence is 16 residues long. Here the CDR3 reads CASSPPGDRGRSGYTF. The DNA of the CDR3 is TGTGCCAGCAGCCCCCCCGGGGACAGGGGGCGGAGTGGCTACACCTTC.

There are a few counts of this clonotype. This chain links TRBV7-9 with TRBJ2-2, with unresolved D. V was clipped by 5 bases and J by 5 bases, with 9 bases between them. CDR3 length equals 13 residues. Germline lookup yields CDR1 SEHNR and CDR2 FQNEAQ (reference sequence). The DNA for the CDR3 is TGTGCCAGCAGCCCAATCCTTACCGGGGAGCTGTTTTTT. Amino acids: CASSPILTGELFF. The whole variable domain, filled in from reference TRBV7-9 and TRBJ2-2, reads DTGVSQNPRHKITKRGQNVTFRCDPISEHNRLYWYRQTLGQGPEFLTYFQNEAQLEKSRLLSDRFSAERPKGSFSTLEIQRTEQGDSAMYLCASSPILTGELFFGEGSRLTVL.

The table lists this clonotype with many counts. The V call is TRBV20-1, the J call TRBJ1-1, with TRBD1 as a possible D gene (5 bases). The germline gives CDR1 DFQATT, CDR2 SNEGSKA (reference sequence). The CDR3 is made up of 16 amino acids. The V gene lost 2 bases and the J gene lost 6 bases, with 22 bases spanning the gap. Here the CDR3 DNA reads TGCAGTGCTAGACCCCGAACCCGGCAGGGAGGATCTGAAGCTTTCTTT. As protein: CSARPRTRQGGSEAFF.

The chain combines TRBV12-3 or TRBV12-4 with TRBJ2-7; 10 nucleotides match TRBD1. Trimming cost V 7 bases and J 2 bases; bases outside gene matches: 5. This CDR3 spans 14 amino acids. The DNA for the CDR3 is TGTGCCAGCAAAGTCGGACAGGGGGCCTACGAGCAGTACTTC. Its protein is CASKVGQGAYEQYF.

This clonotype was seen more than once but under ten times. The rearrangement joins TRBV7-9 to TRBJ1-1; no definite D call. Germline CDR1 and CDR2: SEHNR and FQNEAQ (reference sequence). The ends were cut back, 9 bases at V and 1 base at J, with 18 bases in the middle. This CDR3 is 15 amino acids long. In DNA, the CDR3 is TGTGCCAGTTTCCCCGCCGGACGGAGGAACACTGAAGCTTTCTTT. Translating it yields CASFPAGRRNTEAFF.

The rearrangement links TRBV6-6 to TRBJ2-1; 13 positions match TRBD2. Losses at the gene ends were 6 bases for V and 8 bases for J; bases not matched to a gene: 16. CDR1 and CDR2 (germline): MNHNY, SVGAGI (reference sequence). CDR3 length: 18 amino acids. The CDR3 region has the DNA TGTGCCAGCAGACATCCGGGAGCCGGGACTAGCGGGATTGATGAGCAGTTCTTC. Amino acid sequence: CASRHPGAGTSGIDEQFF.

In this sample, this clonotype turned up many times. V gene TRBV6-5 combines with J gene TRBJ2-7, with TRBD2 as a possible D gene (5 bases). Trimming shortened V by 2 bases and J by 3 bases, and 14 bases separated the two germline ends. Germline assignment: CDR1 MNHEY and CDR2 SVGAGI. The CDR3 extends over 15 amino acids. The CDR3 DNA reads as TGTGCCAGCAGTTACGGGGTGGGAGCCAGCTACGAGCAGTACTTC. It is translated as CASSYGVGASYEQYF.

This clonotype has ten or more counts. V and J are TRBV6-5 and TRBJ1-2; D unresolved. Germline CDR1 and CDR2: MNHEY and SVGAGI. This CDR3 is built from 15 residues. Trimming cost V 4 bases and J 1 base, with 13 bases left between them. DNA of the CDR3: TGTGCCAGCAGTTCTCTAGGCAGGATTAACTATGGCTACACCTTC. Residues: CASSSLGRINYGYTF.

This clonotype was picked up many times. This sequence joins TRBV6-2 or TRBV6-3 and TRBJ1-1, with D unclear. Germline-derived CDR1 and CDR2 are MNHEY and SVGEGT. Trimming pared 2 bases from V and 1 base from J, leaving 5 bases between. This CDR3 is 13 amino acids long. CDR3 protein: CASSYIRNTEAFF. The CDR3 nucleotides read TGTGCCAGCAGTTACATCAGGAACACTGAAGCTTTCTTT.

The V call is TRBV20-1, the J call TRBJ2-3, with TRBD2 matching over 9 bases. The CDR3 runs to 16 residues. J lost 5 bases, V lost 5 bases, and 14 bases had no gene match. The V gene's germline CDR1 is DFQATT and CDR2 SNEGSKA (reference sequence). CDR3 region: CSAQAPGLATVDTQYF. In DNA, the CDR3 is TGCAGTGCTCAAGCCCCGGGACTAGCCACGGTAGATACGCAGTATTTT.

This clonotype showed up just a few times. This chain joins TRBV7-9 and TRBJ2-7, with unresolved D. V gave up 3 bases and J gave up 1 base, with 4 bases separating them. From germline, CDR1 is SEHNR and CDR2 FQNEAQ (reference sequence). The CDR3 extends over 12 amino acids. CDR3 in amino acids: CASSFPSYEQYF. The CDR3 nucleotides read TGTGCCAGCAGCTTTCCATCCTACGAGCAGTACTTC.

The rearrangement links TRBV11-1 to TRBJ2-7, with D perhaps TRBD1 or TRBD2 (5 bases each). Trimming removed 3 bases from V and 8 bases from J, with 11 bases in between. Germline V gene lookup returns CDR1 SGHAT and CDR2 FQDESV (reference sequence). The CDR3 covers 12 residues. The chain's CDR3 is CASSFSEGQQYF. The CDR3 coding sequence is TGTGCCAGCAGCTTTTCTGAGGGACAGCAGTACTTC.

This clonotype was recorded a few times. The chain carries TRBV20-1 and TRBJ2-2; 11 bases align to TRBD2. The CDR3 runs 19 residues. V trimming: 1 base; J trimming: 4 bases; junction bases outside the gene matches: 14. CDR1 and CDR2 from the germline V gene are DFQATT and SNEGSKA (reference sequence). The DNA of the CDR3 is TGCAGTGCTAGAGGGGGAGTATTGCCTAGCGGGAGGCGCACCGGGGAGCTGTTTTTT. This encodes CSARGGVLPSGRRTGELFF.